The 23 T cell receptor beta chains listed next were all sequenced from one sample in a study of T cells in localized non-small cell lung cancer. Sequencing was performed with immunoSEQ multiplex PCR; in TCRdb, only in-frame clones are kept and a portion is missing. The table records tens of thousands of clones, more than 70% of them present only once. The starting material was peripheral blood, obtained before any cancer treatment. The receptors derive from a woman aged 40-69 years with stage I lung adenocarcinoma.

The rearrangement uses TRBV5-1 and TRBJ2-1, with 8 bases aligning to TRBD1. V shed 4 bases, J shed 3 bases, and the junction held 9 bases outside the gene matches. The CDR3 covers 16 residues. CDR1 SGHRS and CDR2 YFSETQ come from the germline V gene. The CDR3 sequence: CASSTLGTGYYNEQFF. The CDR3 DNA reads TGCGCCAGCAGCACGCTCGGGACAGGTTACTACAATGAGCAGTTCTTC.

The V and J genes are TRBV9 and TRBJ2-7; a possible D gene is TRBD1 (5 bases). V shed 4 bases and J shed 3 bases, with 17 bases lying between them. The CDR3 runs 15 residues. Germline assignment: CDR1 SGDLS and CDR2 YYNGEE. CDR3 loop: CASSQSAQGFYEQYF. DNA of the CDR3: TGTGCCAGCAGCCAATCGGCCCAGGGTTTCTACGAGCAGTACTTC. The complete variable domain, with remaining parts taken from reference TRBV9 and TRBJ2-7, reads DSGVTQTPKHLITATGQRVTLRCSPRSGDLSVYWYQQSLDQGLQFLIQYYNGEERAKGNILERFSAQQFPDLHSELNLSSLELGDSALYFCASSQSAQGFYEQYFGPGTRLTVT.

This clone was picked up one time. V and J are TRBV2 and TRBJ1-1, with D maybe TRBD1 (6 bases). CDR3 length equals 15 residues. V lost 5 bases to trimming and J lost 5 bases, with 18 bases between them. Germline CDR1 reads SNHLY; CDR2 reads FYNNEI. The CDR3 sequence: CASSKGGVRVTEAFF. The CDR3 DNA reads TGTGCCAGCAGTAAAGGGGGGGTCCGGGTAACTGAAGCTTTCTTT.

The rearrangement links TRBV7-9 to TRBJ2-5, with D unclear. Per germline, CDR1 SEHNR and CDR2 FQNEAQ (reference sequence). This CDR3 contains 15 residues. The V gene lost 3 bases and the J gene lost 2 bases, with 13 bases spanning the gap. The CDR3: CASSFPASEQETQYF. The CDR3 nucleotides are TGTGCCAGCAGCTTCCCAGCTTCGGAGCAAGAGACCCAGTACTTC.

CDR3 DNA: TGTGCCAGCAGTGAGCCTCCAGGACAGGGGGCGGGAGATACGCAGTATTTT. It encodes CASSEPPGQGAGDTQYF. The chain is built from TRBV25-1 and TRBJ2-3, with 11 bases identical to TRBD1. The CDR3 runs to 17 residues. The V gene's germline CDR1 is MGHDK and CDR2 SYGVNS. V gave up 3 bases and J gave up 5 bases; unmatched junction bases: 10.

In its sample, this clone was seen once. The chain links TRBV30 to TRBJ2-7; 9 nucleotides align to TRBD1. The germline CDR1 and CDR2 sequences are GTSNPN and SVGIG (reference sequence). This CDR3 has 14 residues. Trimming at V came to 2 bases and at J to 7 bases, leaving 9 bases not matched to a gene. The CDR3 nucleotides are TGTGCCTGGAGTTGGGACAGGGCCCTCGGGGAGCAGTACTTC. Protein sequence: CAWSWDRALGEQYF.

The chain carries TRBV7-9 and TRBJ1-1; 7 bases are shared with TRBD1. Per the germline V gene, CDR1 is SEHNR and CDR2 is FQNEAQ (reference sequence). The CDR3 length is 16 residues. After removal of 5 bases from V and 4 bases from J, the junction contained 13 bases not matched to a gene. The CDR3 loop reads CASSPGTDTGGTEAFF. The DNA of the CDR3 is TGTGCCAGCAGCCCAGGGACAGACACTGGGGGCACTGAAGCTTTCTTT.

The J gene is TRBJ1-5, the V gene TRBV27, with D possibly being TRBD1 (5 bases). This CDR3 spans 14 amino acids. Germline CDR1 and CDR2: MNHEY and SMNVEV (reference sequence). V was shortened by 4 bases and J by 2 bases, with 9 bases between the two germline ends. CDR3 loop: CASSWQGGNQPQHF. CDR3 coding DNA: TGTGCCAGCAGTTGGCAGGGTGGCAATCAGCCCCAGCATTTT.

The chain is built from TRBV7-2 and TRBJ2-3, with 8 bases aligning to TRBD2. This CDR3 has 18 residues. The J segment lost 10 bases and the V segment lost 4 bases, leaving 22 bases of the junction unmatched. Germline V lookup: CDR1 SGHTA, CDR2 FQGNSA. The CDR3 reads CASSSRSGGGGISRAQYF. The DNA of the CDR3 is TGTGCCAGCAGCTCACGATCCGGGGGGGGCGGTATTTCCAGGGCGCAGTATTTT.

This clone was seen only once. The chain uses TRBV7-2 and TRBJ1-5; D is unclear. Germline-derived CDR1 and CDR2 are SGHTA and FQGNSA. The CDR3 has 13 amino acids. The V end was cut by 5 bases, the J end by 4 bases, with 9 bases between. CDR3 DNA sequence: TGTGCCAGCAGCCCGTCCAGTAATCAGCCCCAGCATTTT. Translating gives CASSPSSNQPQHF.

This sequence joins TRBV7-2 and TRBJ2-7; 9 nucleotides agree with TRBD2. The CDR3 is 15 residues long. Germline-derived CDR1 and CDR2 are SGHTA and FQGNSA. V trimming: 5 bases; J trimming: 0 bases; junction bases outside the gene matches: 5. The CDR3 nucleotides are TGTGCCAGCAGCCTTAGCGGGGGCGACTCCTACGAGCAGTACTTC. Protein sequence: CASSLSGGDSYEQYF.

The chain recombines TRBV7-3 with TRBJ1-2, with D possibly matching TRBD1 (5 bases). Looked up from germline, CDR1 is SGHTA and CDR2 is FQGTGA. The CDR3 is 15 amino acids. V lost 1 base and J 6 bases, leaving 15 bases between the germline ends. This CDR3 reads CASSLSGHRNDGYTF. CDR3 DNA sequence: TGTGCCAGCAGCTTAAGTGGGCACAGGAACGATGGCTACACCTTC.

V gene TRBV19 combines with J gene TRBJ1-5; TRBD1 aligns across 9 bases. V was pared by 5 bases and J by 10 bases, with 9 bases of the junction left unmatched. CDR3 length equals 14 residues. The germline CDR1 and CDR2 sequences are LNHDA and SQIVND (reference sequence). CDR3 in amino acids: CASSGRTGVEPQHF. The CDR3 nucleotides read TGTGCCAGTAGTGGACGGACAGGGGTTGAACCCCAGCATTTT. Together with reference TRBV19 and TRBJ1-5, the CDR3 gives the full variable domain: DGGITQSPKYLFRKEGQNVTLSCEQNLNHDAMYWYRQDPGQGLRLIYYSQIVNDFQKGDIAEGYSVSREKKESFPLTVTSAQKNPTAFYLCASSGRTGVEPQHFGDGTRLSIL.

The genes are TRBV4-1 and TRBJ2-1; D might be TRBD1 (5 bases). The CDR3 is 15 amino acids. The V end was cut by 1 base, the J end by 3 bases, with 10 bases between. Germline V gene data show CDR1 as MGHRA and CDR2 as YSYEKL. The DNA for the CDR3 is TGCGCCAGCAGCCAAGCAAGACAGATCTACAATGAGCAGTTCTTC. Its translation: CASSQARQIYNEQFF.

The genes are TRBV11-2 and TRBJ2-7, with TRBD1 matching 8 bases. Germline V gene data show CDR1 as SGHAT and CDR2 as FQNNGV. The CDR3 has 14 amino acids. Unmatched junction bases numbered 1, after V lost 1 base and J lost 2 bases. The CDR3 DNA follows: TGTGCCAGCAGCTTAGCGACAGGGGCCTACGAGCAGTACTTC. Amino acids: CASSLATGAYEQYF.

V usage is TRBV18 and J usage is TRBJ2-2; 8 bases match TRBD2. The V segment lost 0 bases and the J segment 0 bases; nucleotides outside the gene matches: 6. Germline CDR1 KGHSH, CDR2 LQKENI. The CDR3 spans 18 residues. The CDR3 region has the DNA TGTGCCAGCTCACCACCGACCCGGGGGGGTCCGAACACCGGGGAGCTGTTTTTT. Translation: CASSPPTRGGPNTGELFF.

The chain combines TRBV7-9 with TRBJ2-7, with 10 bases fitting TRBD1. The germline gives CDR1 SEHNR, CDR2 FQNEAQ (reference sequence). CDR3 length: 16 residues. V lost 3 bases and J lost 2; bases outside the gene matches: 7. The DNA for the CDR3 is TGTGCCAGCAGCTTGGGGGACAGGGGCAGCACCTACGAGCAGTACTTC. Amino acid sequence: CASSLGDRGSTYEQYF.

The chain uses TRBV2 and TRBJ1-2, with D tentatively TRBD1 (5 bases). The V end was cut by 0 bases, the J end by 4 bases, with 15 bases between. This CDR3 contains 16 residues. Germline V CDR1 and CDR2: SNHLY, FYNNEI. CDR3: CASSEAPVGVGYGYTF. The CDR3 DNA is TGTGCCAGCAGTGAAGCGCCCGTGGGGGTGGGCTATGGCTACACCTTC. The whole variable domain, filled in from reference TRBV2 and TRBJ1-2, reads EPEVTQTPSHQVTQMGQEVILRCVPISNHLYFYWYRQILGQKVEFLVSFYNNEISEKSEIFDDQFSVERPDGSNFTLKIRSTKLEDSAMYFCASSEAPVGVGYGYTFGSGTRLTVV.

J is TRBJ2-3 and V is TRBV6-1; D call uncertain. The CDR3 is made up of 17 amino acids. V was trimmed by 4 bases and J by 2 bases, leaving 19 bases between them. From germline, CDR1 is MNHNS and CDR2 SASEGT. In nucleotides, the CDR3 is TGTGCCAGCAGTGGGGGTACGGGCTCTGTCCTCACAGATACGCAGTATTTT. It codes for CASSGGTGSVLTDTQYF.

The CDR3 nucleotides are TGTGCCAGCAGTGGGACTAGCGGGGTACATGAGCAGTTCTTC. Protein sequence: CASSGTSGVHEQFF. This sequence joins TRBV7-9 and TRBJ2-1, with 13 bases fitting TRBD2. With 6 bases clipped from V and 8 bases from J, the junction kept 4 bases outside the gene matches. Germline V CDR1 and CDR2: SEHNR, FQNEAQ (reference sequence). This CDR3 contains 14 residues. The full variable domain, in which reference TRBV7-9 and TRBJ2-1 provide the parts outside the CDR3, is DTGVSQNPRHKITKRGQNVTFRCDPISEHNRLYWYRQTLGQGPEFLTYFQNEAQLEKSRLLSDRFSAERPKGSFSTLEIQRTEQGDSAMYLCASSGTSGVHEQFFGPGTRLTVL.

The chain carries TRBV27 and TRBJ1-1; maybe TRBD1 (5 bases). The length of the CDR3 is 16 residues. Germline V lookup: CDR1 MNHEY, CDR2 SMNVEV (reference sequence). V dropped 1 base and J dropped 4 bases, with 16 bases sitting between them. The CDR3 nucleotides read TGTGCCAGCAGTTTATGGGCAGGGCGGAGGACCACTGAAGCTTTCTTT. Translating it yields CASSLWAGRRTTEAFF.

The V call is TRBV19, the J call TRBJ2-7, with 9 bases identical to TRBD1. Trimming cost V 2 bases and J 7 bases; bases outside gene matches: 9. This CDR3 spans 15 amino acids. Per germline, CDR1 LNHDA and CDR2 SQIVND (reference sequence). Here the CDR3 DNA reads TGTGCCAGTAGTATACAACCACAGGGGGCGCAGGAGCAGTACTTC. As protein: CASSIQPQGAQEQYF. Drawing the rest from reference TRBV19 and TRBJ2-7, the complete variable domain is DGGITQSPKYLFRKEGQNVTLSCEQNLNHDAMYWYRQDPGQGLRLIYYSQIVNDFQKGDIAEGYSVSREKKESFPLTVTSAQKNPTAFYLCASSIQPQGAQEQYFGPGTRLTVT.

The genes are TRBV7-9 and TRBJ2-7, with 7 bases identical to TRBD1. V dropped 7 bases and J dropped 0; count of bases not matched to a gene: 12. CDR1 and CDR2 (germline): SEHNR, FQNEAQ (reference sequence). CDR3 length: 16 amino acids. The chain's CDR3 is CASTTPEQGSSYEQYF. In DNA form, the CDR3 reads TGTGCCAGCACCACTCCAGAACAGGGGAGCTCCTACGAGCAGTACTTC.